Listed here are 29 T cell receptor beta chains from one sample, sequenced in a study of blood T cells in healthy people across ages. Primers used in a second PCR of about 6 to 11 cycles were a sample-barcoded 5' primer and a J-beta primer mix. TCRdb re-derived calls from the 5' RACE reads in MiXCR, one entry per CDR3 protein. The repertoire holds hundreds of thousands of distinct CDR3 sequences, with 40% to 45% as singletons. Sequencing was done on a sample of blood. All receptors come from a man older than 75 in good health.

Here the CDR3 reads CASSLAGSGRAGETQYF. For the CDR3, the DNA is TGTGCCAGCAGCTTAGCGGGTAGCGGGAGGGCCGGGGAGACCCAGTACTTC. The V and J genes are TRBV7-2 and TRBJ2-4; TRBD2 matches at 11 bases. The DNA end favors TRBJ2-5, so the J call may be wrong. This CDR3 is 17 amino acids long. The germline V gene has CDR1 SGHTA and CDR2 FQGNSA.

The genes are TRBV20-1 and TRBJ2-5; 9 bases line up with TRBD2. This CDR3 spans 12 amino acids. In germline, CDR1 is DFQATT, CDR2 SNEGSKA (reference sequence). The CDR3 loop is CRVAGVYETQYF. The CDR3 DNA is TGCAGGGTAGCGGGAGTTTATGAGACCCAGTACTTC.

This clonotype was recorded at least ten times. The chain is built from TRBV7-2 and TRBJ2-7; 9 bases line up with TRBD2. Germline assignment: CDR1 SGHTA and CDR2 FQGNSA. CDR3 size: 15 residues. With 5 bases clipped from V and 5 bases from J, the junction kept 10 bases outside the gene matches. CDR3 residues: CASSKASGVTNEQYF. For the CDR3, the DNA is TGTGCCAGCAGCAAGGCTAGCGGGGTGACGAACGAGCAGTACTTC.

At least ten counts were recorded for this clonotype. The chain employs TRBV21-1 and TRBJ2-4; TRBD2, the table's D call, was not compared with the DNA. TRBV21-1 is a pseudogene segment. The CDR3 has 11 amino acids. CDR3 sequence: CASRGRDIQYF. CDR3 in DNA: TGTGCCAGCAGAGGGAGGGACATTCAGTACTTC.

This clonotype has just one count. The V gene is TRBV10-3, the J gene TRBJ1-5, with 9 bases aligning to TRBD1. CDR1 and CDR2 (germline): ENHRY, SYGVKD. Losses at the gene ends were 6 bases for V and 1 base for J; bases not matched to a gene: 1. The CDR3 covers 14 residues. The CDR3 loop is CAISGTGSNQPQHF. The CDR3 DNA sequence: TGTGCCATCAGCGGGACAGGGAGCAATCAGCCCCAGCATTTT.

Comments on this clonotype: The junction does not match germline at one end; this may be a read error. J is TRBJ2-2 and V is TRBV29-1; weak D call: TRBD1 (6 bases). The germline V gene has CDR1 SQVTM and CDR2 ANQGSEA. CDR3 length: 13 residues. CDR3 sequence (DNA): TGCAGCGGTTACAGGGTGAACATCGGGGAGCTGTTTTTT. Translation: CSGYRVNIGELFF.

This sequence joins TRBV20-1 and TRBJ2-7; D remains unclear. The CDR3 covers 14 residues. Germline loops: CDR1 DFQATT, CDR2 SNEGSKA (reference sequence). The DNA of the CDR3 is TGCAGCGCCGAACCAACCCCTGCGTTCTACGAGCAGTACTTC. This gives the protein CSAEPTPAFYEQYF.

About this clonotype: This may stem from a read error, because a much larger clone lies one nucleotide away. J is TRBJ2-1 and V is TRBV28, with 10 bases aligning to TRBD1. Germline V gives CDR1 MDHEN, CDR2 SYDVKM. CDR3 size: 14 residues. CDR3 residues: CAGSPDRGQNEQFF. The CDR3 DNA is TGTGCCGGCAGTCCAGACAGGGGGCAAAATGAGCAGTTCTTC.

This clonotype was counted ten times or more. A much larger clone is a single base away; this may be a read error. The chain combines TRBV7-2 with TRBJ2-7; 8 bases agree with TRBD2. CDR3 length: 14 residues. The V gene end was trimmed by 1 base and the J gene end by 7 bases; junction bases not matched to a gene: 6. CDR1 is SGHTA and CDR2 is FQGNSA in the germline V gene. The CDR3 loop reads CASSLEFSGNEQYF. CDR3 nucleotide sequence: TGTGCCAGCAGCTTAGAGTTTAGCGGGAATGAGCAGTACTTC. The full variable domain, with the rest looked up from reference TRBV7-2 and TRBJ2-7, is GAGVSQSPSNKVTEKGKDVELRCDPISGHTALYWYRQSLGQGLEFLIYFQGNSAPDKSGLPSDRFSAERTGGSVSTLTIQRTQQEDSAVYLCASSLEFSGNEQYFGPGTRLTVT.

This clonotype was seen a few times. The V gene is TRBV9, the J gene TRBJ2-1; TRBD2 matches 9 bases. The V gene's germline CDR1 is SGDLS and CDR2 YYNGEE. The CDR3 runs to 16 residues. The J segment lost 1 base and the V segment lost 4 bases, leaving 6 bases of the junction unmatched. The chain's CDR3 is CASSPRLADSYNEQFF. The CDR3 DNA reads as TGTGCCAGCAGCCCCCGACTAGCGGATTCCTACAATGAGCAGTTCTTC. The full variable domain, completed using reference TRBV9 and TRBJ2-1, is DSGVTQTPKHLITATGQRVTLRCSPRSGDLSVYWYQQSLDQGLQFLIQYYNGEERAKGNILERFSAQQFPDLHSELNLSSLELGDSALYFCASSPRLADSYNEQFFGPGTRLTVL.

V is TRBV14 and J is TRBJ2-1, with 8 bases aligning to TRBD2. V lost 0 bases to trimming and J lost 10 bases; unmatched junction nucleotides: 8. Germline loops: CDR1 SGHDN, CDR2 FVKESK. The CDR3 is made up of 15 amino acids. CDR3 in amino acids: CASSQDFGRANEQFF. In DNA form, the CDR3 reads TGTGCCAGCAGCCAAGATTTCGGGAGGGCCAACGAGCAGTTCTTC.

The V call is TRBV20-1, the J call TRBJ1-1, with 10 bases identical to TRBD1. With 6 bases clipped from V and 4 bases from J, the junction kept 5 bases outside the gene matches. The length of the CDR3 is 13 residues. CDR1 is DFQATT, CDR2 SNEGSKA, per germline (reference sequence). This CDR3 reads CSAAGTGATEAFF. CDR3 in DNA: TGCAGTGCGGCCGGGACAGGGGCCACTGAAGCTTTCTTT.

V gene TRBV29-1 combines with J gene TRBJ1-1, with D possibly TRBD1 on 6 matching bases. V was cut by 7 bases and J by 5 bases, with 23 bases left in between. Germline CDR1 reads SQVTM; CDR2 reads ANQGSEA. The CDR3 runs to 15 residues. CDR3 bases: TGCAGCGCCAAAGGGTCGGGGGGCGGGGGAACTGAAGCTTTCTTT. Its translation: CSAKGSGGGGTEAFF. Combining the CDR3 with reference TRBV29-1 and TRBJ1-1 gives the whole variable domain SAVISQKPSRDICQRGTSLTIQCQVDSQVTMMFWYRQQPGQSLTLIATANQGSEATYESGFVIDKFPISRPNLTFSTLTVSNMSPEDSSIYLCSAKGSGGGGTEAFFGQGTRLTVV.

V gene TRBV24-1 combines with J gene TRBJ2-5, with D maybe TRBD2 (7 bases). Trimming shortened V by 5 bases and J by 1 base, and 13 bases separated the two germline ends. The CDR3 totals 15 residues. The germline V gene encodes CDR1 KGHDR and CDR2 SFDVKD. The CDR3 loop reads CATSGPRGAQETQYF. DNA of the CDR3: TGTGCCACCAGTGGCCCCCGGGGGGCCCAAGAGACCCAGTACTTC.

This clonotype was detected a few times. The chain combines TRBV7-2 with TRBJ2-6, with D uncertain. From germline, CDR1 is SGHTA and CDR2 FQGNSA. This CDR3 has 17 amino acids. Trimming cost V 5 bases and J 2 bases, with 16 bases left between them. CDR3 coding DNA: TGTGCCAGCAGCCCGCCCAAGTTTGGAGCTGGGGCCAACGTCCTGACTTTC. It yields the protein CASSPPKFGAGANVLTF. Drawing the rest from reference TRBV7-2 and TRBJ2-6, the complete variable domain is GAGVSQSPSNKVTEKGKDVELRCDPISGHTALYWYRQSLGQGLEFLIYFQGNSAPDKSGLPSDRFSAERTGGSVSTLTIQRTQQEDSAVYLCASSPPKFGAGANVLTFGAGSRLTVL.

The CDR3 DNA reads as TGTGCCAGCAGCTTAGCCCGGGGACAGCTAGCTAACTATGGCTACACCTTC. Translated: CASSLARGQLANYGYTF. This chain uses TRBV28 with TRBJ1-2, with 7 nucleotides matching TRBD1. Germline values: CDR1 MDHEN, CDR2 SYDVKM. Losses at the gene ends were 6 bases for V and 0 bases for J; bases not matched to a gene: 13. The CDR3 extends over 17 amino acids.

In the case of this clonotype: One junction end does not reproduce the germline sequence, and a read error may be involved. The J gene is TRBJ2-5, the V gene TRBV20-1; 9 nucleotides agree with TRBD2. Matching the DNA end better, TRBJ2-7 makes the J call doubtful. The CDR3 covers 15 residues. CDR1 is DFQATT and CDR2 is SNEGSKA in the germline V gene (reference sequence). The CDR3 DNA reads TGCGGTGCCTTTTTTGGCGGCGGGAGGGGACACGAGCAGTACTTC. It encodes CGAFFGGGRGHEQYF.

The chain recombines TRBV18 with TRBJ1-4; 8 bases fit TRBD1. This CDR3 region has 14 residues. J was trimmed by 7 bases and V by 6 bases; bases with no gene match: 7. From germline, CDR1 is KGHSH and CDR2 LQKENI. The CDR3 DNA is TGTGCCAGCTCGCCGGACAGGGCGGGTGAAAAACTGTTTTTT. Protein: CASSPDRAGEKLFF.

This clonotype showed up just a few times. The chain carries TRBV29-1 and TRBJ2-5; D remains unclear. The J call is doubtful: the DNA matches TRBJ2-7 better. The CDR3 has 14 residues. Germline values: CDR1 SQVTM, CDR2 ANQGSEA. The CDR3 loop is CSAGNGLLGAEQYF. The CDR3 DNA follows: TGCAGCGCTGGCAATGGGCTTCTCGGTGCCGAGCAGTACTTC.

The chain's CDR3 is CASSEERGGREQYF. CDR3 DNA sequence: TGCGCCAGCAGTGAGGAGAGAGGGGGCCGCGAGCAGTACTTC. The chain carries TRBV10-2 and TRBJ2-5; 7 nucleotides agree with TRBD1. The DNA matches TRBJ2-7 better at its end, which makes the J call doubtful. Looked up from germline, CDR1 is WSHSY and CDR2 is SAAADI. The CDR3 is 14 residues long.

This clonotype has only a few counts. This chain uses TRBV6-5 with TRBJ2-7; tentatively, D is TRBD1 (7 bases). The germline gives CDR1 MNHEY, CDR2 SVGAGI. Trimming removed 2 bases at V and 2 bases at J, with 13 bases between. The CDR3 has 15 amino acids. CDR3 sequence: CASSYAAGGTYEQYF. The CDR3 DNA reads TGTGCCAGCAGTTACGCAGCAGGGGGGACCTACGAGCAGTACTTC.

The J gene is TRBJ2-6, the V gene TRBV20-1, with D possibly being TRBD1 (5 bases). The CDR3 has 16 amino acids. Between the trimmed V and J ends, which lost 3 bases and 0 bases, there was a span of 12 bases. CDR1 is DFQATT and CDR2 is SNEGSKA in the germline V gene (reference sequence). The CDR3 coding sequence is TGCAGTGCTAGTCCTTTCGACAGCTCTGGGGCCAACGTCCTGACTTTC. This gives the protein CSASPFDSSGANVLTF.

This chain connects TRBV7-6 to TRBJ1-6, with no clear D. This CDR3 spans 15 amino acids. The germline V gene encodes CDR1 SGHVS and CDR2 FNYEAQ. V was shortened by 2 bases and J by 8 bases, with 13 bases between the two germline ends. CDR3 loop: CASSLSSVADSPLHF. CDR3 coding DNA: TGTGCCAGCAGCTTATCTTCCGTAGCAGATTCACCCCTCCACTTT.

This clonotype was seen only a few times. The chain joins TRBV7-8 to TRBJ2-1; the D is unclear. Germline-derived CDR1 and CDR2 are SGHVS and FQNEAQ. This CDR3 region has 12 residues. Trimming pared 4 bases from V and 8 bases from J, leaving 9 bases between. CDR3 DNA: TGTGCCAGCAGCTCCATTGGATATGAGCAGTTCTTC. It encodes CASSSIGYEQFF.

CDR3 sequence (DNA): TGTGCCAGCAGTTCGAGCGGCCTACTAACCTACGAGCAGTACTTC. It encodes CASSSSGLLTYEQYF. The V call is TRBV28, the J call TRBJ2-7, with D perhaps matching TRBD2 (5 bases). The V gene lost 4 bases and the J gene lost 2 bases, with 15 bases spanning the gap. The CDR3 extends over 15 amino acids. Per germline, CDR1 MDHEN and CDR2 SYDVKM.

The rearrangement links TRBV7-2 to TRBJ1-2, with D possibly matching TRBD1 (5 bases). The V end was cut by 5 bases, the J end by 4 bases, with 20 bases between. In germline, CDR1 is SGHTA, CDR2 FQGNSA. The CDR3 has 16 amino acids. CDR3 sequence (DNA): TGTGCCAGCAGCCCCCGGGGCGGGGCAGTACCCTATGGCTACACCTTC. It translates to CASSPRGGAVPYGYTF.

The CDR3 loop is CSASNHGQGNTEAFF. The DNA of the CDR3 is TGCAGTGCAAGCAACCACGGACAGGGGAATACTGAAGCTTTCTTT. The V gene is TRBV20-1, the J gene TRBJ1-1, with 9 bases matching TRBD1. The CDR3 spans 15 residues. With 6 bases clipped from V and 5 bases from J, the junction kept 13 bases outside the gene matches. The germline CDR1 and CDR2 sequences are DFQATT and SNEGSKA (reference sequence).

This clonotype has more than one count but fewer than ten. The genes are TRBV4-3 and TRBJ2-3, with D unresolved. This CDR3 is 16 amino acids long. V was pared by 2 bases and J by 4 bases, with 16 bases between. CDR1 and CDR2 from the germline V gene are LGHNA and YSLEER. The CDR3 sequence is CASSQNLLGPSDTQYF. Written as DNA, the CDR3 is TGCGCCAGCAGCCAAAACCTTCTTGGGCCTTCAGATACGCAGTATTTT.

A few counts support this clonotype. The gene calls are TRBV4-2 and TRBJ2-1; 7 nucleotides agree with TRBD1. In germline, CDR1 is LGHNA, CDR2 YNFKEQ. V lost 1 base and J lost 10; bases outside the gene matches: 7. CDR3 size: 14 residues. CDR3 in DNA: TGTGCCAGCAGCCAAGCGTCCGGGACAGACGAGCAGTTCTTC. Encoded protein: CASSQASGTDEQFF.